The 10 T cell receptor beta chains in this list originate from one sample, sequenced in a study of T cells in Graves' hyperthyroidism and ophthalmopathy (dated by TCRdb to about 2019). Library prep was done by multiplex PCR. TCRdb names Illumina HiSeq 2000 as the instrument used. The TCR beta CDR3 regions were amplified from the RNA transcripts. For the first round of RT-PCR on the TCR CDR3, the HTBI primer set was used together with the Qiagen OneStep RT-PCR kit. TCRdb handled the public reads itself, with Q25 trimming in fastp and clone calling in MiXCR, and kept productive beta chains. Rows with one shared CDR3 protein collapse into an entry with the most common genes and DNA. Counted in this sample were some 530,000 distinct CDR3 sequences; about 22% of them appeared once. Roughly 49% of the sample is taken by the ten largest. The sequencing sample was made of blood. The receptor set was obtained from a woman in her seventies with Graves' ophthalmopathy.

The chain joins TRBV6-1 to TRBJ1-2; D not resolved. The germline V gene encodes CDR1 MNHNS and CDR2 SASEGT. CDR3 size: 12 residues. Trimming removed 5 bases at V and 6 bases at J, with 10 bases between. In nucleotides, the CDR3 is TGTGCCAGCAGTCGCCCGGAGGATGGCTACACCTTC. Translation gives CASSRPEDGYTF.

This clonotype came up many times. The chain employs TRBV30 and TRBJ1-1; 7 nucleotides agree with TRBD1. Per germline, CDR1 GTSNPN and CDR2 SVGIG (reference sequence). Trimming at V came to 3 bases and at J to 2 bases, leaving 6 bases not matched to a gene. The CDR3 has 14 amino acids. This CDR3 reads CAWREAGGNTEAFF. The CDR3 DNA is TGTGCCTGGAGGGAGGCAGGGGGAAACACTGAAGCTTTCTTT.

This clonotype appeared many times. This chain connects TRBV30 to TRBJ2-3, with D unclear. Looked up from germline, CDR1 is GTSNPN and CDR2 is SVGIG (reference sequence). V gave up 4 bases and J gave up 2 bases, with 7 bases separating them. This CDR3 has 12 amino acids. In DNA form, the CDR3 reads TGTGCCTGGACGAGAGACACAGATACGCAGTATTTT. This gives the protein CAWTRDTDTQYF.

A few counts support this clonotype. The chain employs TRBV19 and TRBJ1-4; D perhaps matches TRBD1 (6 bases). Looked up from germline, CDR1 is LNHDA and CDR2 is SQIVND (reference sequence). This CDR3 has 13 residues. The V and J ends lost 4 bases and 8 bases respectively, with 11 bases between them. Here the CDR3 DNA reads TGTGCCAGTAGTACAAGACAGGAGGAAAAACTGTTTTTT. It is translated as CASSTRQEEKLFF.

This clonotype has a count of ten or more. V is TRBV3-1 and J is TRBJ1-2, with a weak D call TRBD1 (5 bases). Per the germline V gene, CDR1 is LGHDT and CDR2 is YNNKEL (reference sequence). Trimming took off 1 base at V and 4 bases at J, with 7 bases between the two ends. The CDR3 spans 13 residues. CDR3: CASSQGGGYGYTF. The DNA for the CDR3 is TGTGCCAGCAGCCAAGGGGGGGGCTATGGCTACACCTTC. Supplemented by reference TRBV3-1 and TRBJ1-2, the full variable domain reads DTAVSQTPKYLVTQMGNDKSIKCEQNLGHDTMYWYKQDSKKFLKIMFSYNNKELIINETVPNRFSPKSPDKAHLNLHINSLELGDSAVYFCASSQGGGYGYTFGSGTRLTVV.

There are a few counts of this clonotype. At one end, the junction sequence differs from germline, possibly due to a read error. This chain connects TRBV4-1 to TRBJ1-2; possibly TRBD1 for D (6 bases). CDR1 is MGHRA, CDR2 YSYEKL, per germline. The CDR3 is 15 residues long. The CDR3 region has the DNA TGCGCCAGTAGCCCTTACCCCAGGGGAAACTATGGCTACACCTTC. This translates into CASSPYPRGNYGYTF.

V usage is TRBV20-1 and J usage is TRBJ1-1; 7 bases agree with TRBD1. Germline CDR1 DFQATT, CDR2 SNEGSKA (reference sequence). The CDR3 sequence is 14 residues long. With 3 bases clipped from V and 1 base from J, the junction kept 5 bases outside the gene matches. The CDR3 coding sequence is TGCAGTGCTAGTATCGGGACAGCGAACACTGAAGCTTTCTTT. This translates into CSASIGTANTEAFF.

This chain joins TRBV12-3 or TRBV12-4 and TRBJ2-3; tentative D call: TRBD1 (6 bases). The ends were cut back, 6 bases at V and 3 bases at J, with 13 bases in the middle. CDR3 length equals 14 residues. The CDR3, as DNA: TGTGCCAGCAGCGACAGGACGATAACAGATACGCAGTATTTT. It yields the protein CASSDRTITDTQYF.

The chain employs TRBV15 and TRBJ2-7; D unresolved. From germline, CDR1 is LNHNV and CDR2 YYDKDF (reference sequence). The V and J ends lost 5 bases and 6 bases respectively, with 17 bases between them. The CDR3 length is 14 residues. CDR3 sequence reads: CATSPDPRPGEQYF. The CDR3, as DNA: TGTGCCACCAGCCCTGACCCGCGCCCAGGCGAGCAGTACTTC.

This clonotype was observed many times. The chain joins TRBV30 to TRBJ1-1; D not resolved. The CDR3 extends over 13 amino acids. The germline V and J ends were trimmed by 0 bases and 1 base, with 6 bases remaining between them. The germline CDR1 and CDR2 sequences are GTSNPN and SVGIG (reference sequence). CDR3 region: CAWSVGENTEAFF. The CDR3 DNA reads TGTGCCTGGAGTGTAGGAGAGAACACTGAAGCTTTCTTT.